These T cell receptor beta chains were read from a single sample in a study of molecular identifiers for immune sequencing clone quantification. TCRdb called the PCR reads again in MiXCR, with one record for every CDR3 protein. The table includes approximately 500,000 distinct CDR3 sequences, roughly 25% detected once. Sequencing was performed on naive CD8+ T cells from blood, with Jurkat cell RNA spiked in. These receptors were taken from a human donor in good health. Some libraries in this study had Jurkat cell RNA spiked in. Each CDR3 is given with its conserved first and last residue. Fields, in order: V gene, clone size, D gene, J gene, CDR3 length, CDR3 protein. A D gene is named only where the DNA matches it firmly. Some rows have no size entry. The others give once, few or many, or a class for an expanded clone.

v_call: TRBV4-2
clone_size: once
d_call: .
j_call: TRBJ2-7
cdr3_length: 15
cdr3_aa: CASSQARDWDYEQYF

v_call: TRBV28
clone_size: .
d_call: .
j_call: TRBJ2-3
cdr3_length: 17
cdr3_aa: CASSLKRGSPSTDTQYF

v_call: TRBV7-8
clone_size: many
d_call: .
j_call: TRBJ2-5
cdr3_length: 13
cdr3_aa: CASSLWPEETQYF

v_call: TRBV6-5
clone_size: few
d_call: .
j_call: TRBJ1-1
cdr3_length: 12
cdr3_aa: CASSYSGVEAFF

v_call: TRBV19
clone_size: few
d_call: .
j_call: TRBJ1-1
cdr3_length: 14
cdr3_aa: CASSMVTGNTEAFF

v_call: TRBV25-1
clone_size: many
d_call: .
j_call: TRBJ1-1
cdr3_length: 13
cdr3_aa: CASSDWAGTEAFF

v_call: TRBV4-3
clone_size: few
d_call: .
j_call: TRBJ2-7
cdr3_length: 15
cdr3_aa: CASSQDWGGFYEQYF

v_call: TRBV27
clone_size: .
d_call: .
j_call: TRBJ2-3
cdr3_length: 13
cdr3_aa: CASKPRLTDTQYF

v_call: TRBV21-1
clone_size: .
d_call: .
j_call: TRBJ2-3
cdr3_length: 16
cdr3_aa: CASSKVPGARTDTQYF

v_call: TRBV6-6
clone_size: many
d_call: .
j_call: TRBJ2-7
cdr3_length: 10
cdr3_aa: CASSSDEQYF

v_call: TRBV14
clone_size: .
d_call: .
j_call: TRBJ2-2
cdr3_length: 19
cdr3_aa: CASSHRGLHSIGNTGELFF

v_call: TRBV5-6
clone_size: few
d_call: .
j_call: TRBJ2-7
cdr3_length: 14
cdr3_aa: CASSLDDGGTEQYF

v_call: TRBV20-1
clone_size: .
d_call: .
j_call: TRBJ2-1
cdr3_length: 12
cdr3_aa: CGARDSFGEQFF

v_call: TRBV6-2/TRBV6-3
clone_size: .
d_call: TRBD1
j_call: TRBJ1-5
cdr3_length: 15
cdr3_aa: CASSYSIQGGQPQHF

v_call: TRBV19
clone_size: .
d_call: TRBD1
j_call: TRBJ2-7
cdr3_length: 15
cdr3_aa: CASSFGGTGTYEQYF

v_call: TRBV20-1
clone_size: few
d_call: .
j_call: TRBJ2-1
cdr3_length: 15
cdr3_aa: CSARVWREGGNEQFF

v_call: TRBV9
clone_size: few
d_call: .
j_call: TRBJ1-1
cdr3_length: 13
cdr3_aa: CASTWGVNTEAFF

v_call: TRBV18
clone_size: few
d_call: TRBD2
j_call: TRBJ2-5
cdr3_length: 19
cdr3_aa: CASSPRGGTSGSLEETQYF

v_call: TRBV19
clone_size: few
d_call: TRBD1
j_call: TRBJ2-7
cdr3_length: 13
cdr3_aa: CASSTTGYYEQYF

v_call: TRBV7-9
clone_size: many
d_call: .
j_call: TRBJ2-5
cdr3_length: 15
cdr3_aa: CASSSPGQNQETQYF

v_call: TRBV7-3
clone_size: .
d_call: .
j_call: TRBJ2-3
cdr3_length: 15
cdr3_aa: CASSLTLAFTGTQYF

v_call: TRBV6-5
clone_size: .
d_call: .
j_call: TRBJ2-3
cdr3_length: 15
cdr3_aa: CASSYYEGSTDTQYF

v_call: TRBV11-2
clone_size: few
d_call: .
j_call: TRBJ1-1
cdr3_length: 16
cdr3_aa: CASSSDGDIRNTEAFF

v_call: TRBV7-9
clone_size: many
d_call: TRBD1
j_call: TRBJ2-7
cdr3_length: 14
cdr3_aa: CASSLWTGGSEQYF

v_call: TRBV7-9
clone_size: .
d_call: .
j_call: TRBJ1-5
cdr3_length: 15
cdr3_aa: CASSLGGWVNQPQHF

v_call: TRBV29-1
clone_size: few
d_call: .
j_call: TRBJ2-7
cdr3_length: 12
cdr3_aa: CSVVGNGYEQYF

v_call: TRBV19
clone_size: .
d_call: TRBD2
j_call: TRBJ2-7
cdr3_length: 16
cdr3_aa: CASSIHSAGANYEQYF

v_call: TRBV27
clone_size: .
d_call: .
j_call: TRBJ1-5
cdr3_length: 13
cdr3_aa: CASSYQVNQPQHF

v_call: TRBV6-5
clone_size: many
d_call: TRBD2
j_call: TRBJ2-3
cdr3_length: 16
cdr3_aa: CASSYSWREDTDTQYF

v_call: TRBV12-3/TRBV12-4
clone_size: few
d_call: TRBD1
j_call: TRBJ1-2
cdr3_length: 14
cdr3_aa: CASSFGQGLYGYTF

v_call: TRBV5-6
clone_size: .
d_call: TRBD1
j_call: TRBJ2-1
cdr3_length: 16
cdr3_aa: CASSSGTVRSYNEQFF

v_call: TRBV28
clone_size: few
d_call: .
j_call: TRBJ2-5
cdr3_length: 14
cdr3_aa: CASSLQYGGETQYF

v_call: TRBV5-4
clone_size: .
d_call: TRBD2
j_call: TRBJ2-3
cdr3_length: 19
cdr3_aa: CASSLAVGLAGGPTDTQYF

v_call: TRBV14
clone_size: few
d_call: .
j_call: TRBJ1-2
cdr3_length: 15
cdr3_aa: CASSQDRSRVGGYTF

v_call: TRBV28
clone_size: .
d_call: .
j_call: TRBJ1-4
cdr3_length: 18
cdr3_aa: CASSSPDSHLATNEKLFF

v_call: TRBV9
clone_size: .
d_call: TRBD1
j_call: TRBJ1-5
cdr3_length: 14
cdr3_aa: CASSAYDRAQPQHF